Included here is one TCR beta chain sequence, with context. The target antigen is unknown. This entry belongs to a study of cytomegalovirus exposure and HLA in healthy donors. Study-level points and caveats: Later work found that TCR association rates differed between HLA loci; DRB1 had the most and HLA-C the fewest. Segments of the TCR beta V type were, in most cases, productive about 87% or about 30% of the time in an earlier analysis.

CDR1 SGHRS and CDR2 YFSETQ come from the germline V gene. Trimming cost V 0 bases and J 3 bases, with 13 bases left between them. The CDR3 extends over 16 amino acids. The study ran its PCR with 60 Vbeta and 13 Jbeta primers. This table comes from immunoSEQ multiplex PCR, and its TCRdb copy is limited to in-frame clones, with some not included. The table shows under 250,000 clones, with roughly 78% occurring only once. The genes are TRBV5-1 and TRBJ1-5; D is uncertain. Sequences were obtained from PBMCs. The receptor comes from a boy between 5 and 17 years old in good health and CMV-seronegative. Here the CDR3 reads CASSLDESSSNQPQHF. The CDR3 DNA sequence: TGCGCCAGCAGCTTGGACGAGTCTTCTTCCAATCAGCCCCAGCATTTT.